This TCR beta chain appears in the sequencing data of a study of early T cells in non-severe SARS-CoV-2 infection. MiXCR was run by TCRdb on the 5' RACE reads, yielding one entry per CDR3 protein. The data contain more than 65,000 distinct CDR3 sequences, 12% to 15% of them seen just once; the ten biggest clones take up about 1.4%. The CDR3 has 16 residues. Germline assignment: CDR1 SGHDN and CDR2 FVKESK. Between the trimmed V and J ends, which lost 3 bases and 3 bases, there was a span of 17 bases. The clonotype originates from an adult who was a healthcare worker with PCR-confirmed SARS-CoV-2 infection or an uninfected control (not recorded which). The chain links TRBV14 to TRBJ1-2, with D maybe TRBD1 (6 bases). Input material: whole blood. In DNA, the CDR3 is TGTGCCAGCAGCCAGAGAACAGGGATTACATACTATGGCTACACCTTC. This encodes CASSQRTGITYYGYTF.